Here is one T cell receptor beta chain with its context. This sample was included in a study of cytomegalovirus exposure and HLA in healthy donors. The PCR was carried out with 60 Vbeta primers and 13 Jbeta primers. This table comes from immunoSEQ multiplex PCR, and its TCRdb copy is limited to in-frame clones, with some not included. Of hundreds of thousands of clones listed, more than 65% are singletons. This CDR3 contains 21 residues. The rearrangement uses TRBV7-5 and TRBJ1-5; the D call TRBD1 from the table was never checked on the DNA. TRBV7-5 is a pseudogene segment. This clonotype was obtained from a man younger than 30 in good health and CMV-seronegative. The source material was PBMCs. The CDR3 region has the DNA TGTGCCAGAAGCCACGGGACAGGGCAGCACCCCACCACGTATAGCAATCAGCCCCAGCATTTT. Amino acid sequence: CARSHGTGQHPTTYSNQPQHF.